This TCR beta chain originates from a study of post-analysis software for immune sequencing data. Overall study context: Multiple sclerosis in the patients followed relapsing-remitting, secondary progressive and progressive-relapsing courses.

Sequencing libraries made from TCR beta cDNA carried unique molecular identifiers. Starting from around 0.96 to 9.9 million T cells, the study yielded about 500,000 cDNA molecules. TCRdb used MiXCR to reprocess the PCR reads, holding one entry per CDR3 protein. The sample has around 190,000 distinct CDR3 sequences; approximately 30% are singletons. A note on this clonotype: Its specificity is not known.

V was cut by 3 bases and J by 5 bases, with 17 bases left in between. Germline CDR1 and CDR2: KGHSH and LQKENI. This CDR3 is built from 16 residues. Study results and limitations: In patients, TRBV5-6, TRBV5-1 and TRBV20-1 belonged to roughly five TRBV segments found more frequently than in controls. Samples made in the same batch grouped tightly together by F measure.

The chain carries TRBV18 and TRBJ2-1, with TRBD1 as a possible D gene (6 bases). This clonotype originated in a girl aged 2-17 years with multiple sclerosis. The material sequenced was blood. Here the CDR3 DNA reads TGTGCCAGCTCACCCCCACCGTACAGGGCGAACAATGAGCAGTTCTTC. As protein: CASSPPPYRANNEQFF.